This T cell receptor (beta chain) is drawn from a study of blood T cell repertoires in COVID-19. Study-level background: There were acute and convalescent COVID-19 samples, and they came from the United States, Italy and Spain. Nucleic acid was either cDNA or gDNA, and it came from T cells, B-cell-depleted T cells, or PBMCs.

Authors' analysis steps: Reference gene primer amplification yielded estimated nucleated cell counts. TCRdb's copy holds only in-frame clones and misses some; the assay was immunoSEQ multiplex PCR. That table gives V, J and clone size, and the DNA gave D and trimming. The data hold approximately 270,000 clones, with roughly 88% observed a single time. Trimming removed 1 base from V and 5 bases from J, with 13 bases in between. This CDR3 is built from 14 residues. Germline assignment: CDR1 SGHRS and CDR2 YFSETQ. J is TRBJ2-7 and V is TRBV5-1; no definite D call. Sample: peripheral blood. The TCR comes from a woman aged 70-85 years with acute or convalescent COVID-19. The CDR3 sequence: CASSLTAIIHEQYF. In DNA, the CDR3 is TGCGCCAGCAGCTTGACAGCCATCATACACGAGCAGTACTTC.